The source of this TCR beta chain is a study of blood T cell repertoires in COVID-19. Study-wide background: COVID-19 samples from acute and convalescent phases originated in the United States, Italy and Spain.

V was pared by 4 bases and J by 2 bases, with 11 bases between. Germline CDR1 MNHEY, CDR2 SVGEGT. CDR3 length: 14 residues. The assay was immunoSEQ multiplex PCR, and TCRdb's table has in-frame clones only and misses some. The sample lists tens of thousands of clones, roughly nine tenths seen once, with around 1.3% in the top ten. Sequencing was performed on peripheral blood. The chain links TRBV6-2 or TRBV6-3 to TRBJ1-2; D gene uncertain. The receptor was isolated from a man aged 60-69 years with acute or convalescent COVID-19. The CDR3 sequence: CASSSHVRNYGYTF. The DNA for the CDR3 is TGTGCCAGCAGTTCTCACGTCAGGAACTATGGCTACACCTTC.